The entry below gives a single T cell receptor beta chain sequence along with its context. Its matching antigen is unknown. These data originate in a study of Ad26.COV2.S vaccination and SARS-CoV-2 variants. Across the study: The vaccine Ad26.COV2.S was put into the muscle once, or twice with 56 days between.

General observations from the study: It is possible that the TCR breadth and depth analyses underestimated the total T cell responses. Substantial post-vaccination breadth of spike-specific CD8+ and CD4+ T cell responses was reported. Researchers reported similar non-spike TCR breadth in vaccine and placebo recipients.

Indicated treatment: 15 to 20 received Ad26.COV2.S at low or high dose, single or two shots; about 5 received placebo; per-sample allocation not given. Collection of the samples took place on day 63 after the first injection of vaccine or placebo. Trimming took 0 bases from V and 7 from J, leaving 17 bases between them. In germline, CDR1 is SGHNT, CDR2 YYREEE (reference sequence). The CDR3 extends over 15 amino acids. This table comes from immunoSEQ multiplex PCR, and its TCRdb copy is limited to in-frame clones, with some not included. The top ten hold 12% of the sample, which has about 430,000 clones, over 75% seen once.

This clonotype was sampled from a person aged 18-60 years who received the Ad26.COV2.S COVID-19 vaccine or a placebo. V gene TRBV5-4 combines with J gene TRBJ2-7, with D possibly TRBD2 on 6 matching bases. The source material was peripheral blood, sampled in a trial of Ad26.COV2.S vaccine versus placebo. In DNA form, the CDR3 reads TGTGCCAGCAGCTTGGGGGCCTCGGTGACTAGGGAGCAGTACTTC. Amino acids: CASSLGASVTREQYF.